Shown below are 24 T cell receptor beta chains from a single sample sequenced in a study of blood T cells in healthy people across ages. Alongside a J-beta primer mix, a sample-barcoded 5' primer served in a second PCR lasting roughly 7 to 12 cycles. From the 5' RACE reads, TCRdb called clonotypes with MiXCR, one entry per CDR3 protein. Among about 1.6 million distinct CDR3 sequences listed, roughly a third were seen once. The sequencing input was blood. The receptors were sampled from a woman in her twenties or thirties in good health.

This clonotype was seen only a few times. CDR3 nucleotide sequence: TGTGCCAGCAGCGTAGACTCCGGGACAGGGCAAGAGACCCAGTACTTC. Its protein is CASSVDSGTGQETQYF. The chain is built from TRBV9 and TRBJ2-5; 9 bases are shared with TRBD1. This CDR3 is built from 16 residues. Per germline, CDR1 SGDLS and CDR2 YYNGEE. The ends lost 0 bases at V and 2 bases at J; junction bases unmatched: 5.

The rearrangement uses TRBV25-1 and TRBJ2-7, with TRBD2 as a possible D gene (6 bases). CDR1 and CDR2 from the germline V gene are MGHDK and SYGVNS. CDR3 length: 14 amino acids. V was pared by 7 bases and J by 1 base, with 14 bases between. The CDR3 sequence is CASIAVGGSYEQYF. The CDR3 DNA is TGTGCCAGCATTGCTGTGGGGGGTTCCTACGAGCAGTACTTC.

V and J are TRBV6-1 and TRBJ1-5, with 9 bases matching TRBD1. Per the germline V gene, CDR1 is MNHNS and CDR2 is SASEGT. With V trimmed by 6 bases and J by 6 bases, 12 bases remained unmatched. The CDR3 runs 16 residues. CDR3 in DNA: TGTGCCAGCAGACAATCCCGACAGGGGGTATTTCAGCCCCAGCATTTT. It translates to CASRQSRQGVFQPQHF.

This clonotype was seen at least ten times. The rearrangement uses TRBV7-2 and TRBJ1-4; 7 bases are a match to TRBD1. The length of the CDR3 is 15 residues. The germline gives CDR1 SGHTA, CDR2 FQGNSA. Germline trimming cut 4 bases from V and 0 bases from J; bases unmatched to any gene: 2. CDR3 coding DNA: TGTGCCAGCAGCTCGACAGGGACAACTAATGAAAAACTGTTTTTT. It is translated as CASSSTGTTNEKLFF.

This clonotype has ten or more counts. This sequence joins TRBV20-1 and TRBJ1-4, with D perhaps TRBD1 (6 bases). The CDR3 consists of 14 residues. In germline, CDR1 is DFQATT, CDR2 SNEGSKA (reference sequence). V was shortened by 3 bases and J by 7 bases, with 15 bases between the two germline ends. The CDR3 is CSAREQGSGEKLFF. As DNA, the CDR3 is TGCAGTGCTAGGGAGCAGGGGTCGGGTGAAAAACTGTTTTTT.

There are a few counts of this clonotype. The gene calls are TRBV7-6 and TRBJ2-1; the match to TRBD2 covers 7 bases. This CDR3 is 16 amino acids long. The ends lost 1 base at V and 4 bases at J; junction bases unmatched: 7. CDR1 is SGHVS and CDR2 is FNYEAQ in the germline V gene. Here the CDR3 DNA reads TGTGCCAGCAGCTTAGGCCTTGGACTAGGATACAATGAGCAGTTCTTC. It translates to CASSLGLGLGYNEQFF.

The rearrangement uses TRBV2 and TRBJ2-3; possible D gene TRBD1, 6 bases. Deletions cut 1 base from V and 3 bases from J, with 11 bases between. In germline, CDR1 is SNHLY, CDR2 FYNNEI. The CDR3 has 15 residues. DNA for the CDR3: TGTGCCAGCAGTGAAGAGACAGGCTTTACAGATACGCAGTATTTT. It encodes CASSEETGFTDTQYF.

The CDR3 DNA sequence: TGTGCCTCCGCCCGGACAGGGCGGTACACCTTC. It codes for CASARTGRYTF. The genes are TRBV6-1 and TRBJ1-2; 8 nucleotides align to TRBD1. The CDR3 is made up of 11 amino acids. Looked up from germline, CDR1 is MNHNS and CDR2 is SASEGT. V lost 11 bases and J lost 11; bases outside the gene matches: 10.

The genes are TRBV24-1 and TRBJ2-3, with 9 nucleotides matching TRBD2. This CDR3 is 16 amino acids long. The V gene's germline CDR1 is KGHDR and CDR2 SFDVKD. The V and J ends lost 4 bases and 6 bases, in that order; junction bases with no gene match: 10. The CDR3 coding sequence is TGTGCCACCAGTGACCCCCTTAGCGGGGGAAGCGATACGCAGTATTTT. It yields the protein CATSDPLSGGSDTQYF.

The rearrangement links TRBV7-3 to TRBJ2-1, with 7 bases matching TRBD1. The germline V gene encodes CDR1 SGHTA and CDR2 FQGTGA. J lost 12 bases, V lost 2 bases, and 7 bases had no gene match. The CDR3 is 13 amino acids. CDR3 sequence: CASSLSSWTGQFF. CDR3 nucleotide sequence: TGTGCCAGCAGCTTATCCAGTTGGACAGGGCAGTTCTTC.

The V call is TRBV30, the J call TRBJ2-1; possible D gene TRBD2, 7 bases. Germline V lookup: CDR1 GTSNPN, CDR2 SVGIG (reference sequence). Trimming removed 4 bases at V and 1 base at J, with 14 bases between. CDR3 length: 15 amino acids. This chain's CDR3 is CAWTSGGASYNEQFF. The CDR3 DNA reads TGTGCCTGGACTAGTGGGGGGGCATCCTACAATGAGCAGTTCTTC.

This clonotype was detected only a few times. The genes are TRBV6-5 and TRBJ2-1; TRBD1 matches 7 bases. Germline assignment: CDR1 MNHEY and CDR2 SVGAGI. The CDR3 is 14 amino acids. V gave up 0 bases and J gave up 7 bases; unmatched junction bases: 3. The CDR3 loop reads CASSYSTRGNEQFF. The CDR3 DNA is TGTGCCAGCAGTTACTCGACCAGGGGGAATGAGCAGTTCTTC.

This clonotype showed up just once. The rearrangement uses TRBV25-1 and TRBJ2-4, with 7 nucleotides matching TRBD1. CDR1 and CDR2 (germline): MGHDK, SYGVNS. This CDR3 region has 14 residues. With 3 bases clipped from V and 13 bases from J, the junction kept 12 bases outside the gene matches. The CDR3 DNA reads TGTGCCAGCAGTGAGGGTATATCCGGGACAGAGCAGTACTTC. As protein: CASSEGISGTEQYF.

The sample holds a few counts of this clonotype. The junction does not match germline at one end; this may be a read error. This sequence joins TRBV29-1 and TRBJ2-7; maybe TRBD1 (5 bases). Germline CDR1 is SQVTM and CDR2 is ANQGSEA. The CDR3 loop spans 9 amino acids. The CDR3 region is CSVQSRVCF. The DNA for the CDR3 is TGCAGCGTTCAATCCAGGGTGTGTTTC.

The CDR3 sequence: CSVVGRGDTDTQYF. The DNA of the CDR3 is TGCAGCGTTGTAGGGCGGGGGGACACAGATACGCAGTATTTT. The V gene is TRBV29-1, the J gene TRBJ2-3; 8 bases fit TRBD2. The V segment lost 4 bases and the J segment 2 bases; nucleotides outside the gene matches: 5. Germline V gene lookup returns CDR1 SQVTM and CDR2 ANQGSEA. The CDR3 is made up of 14 amino acids.

As regards this clonotype: An end of the junction does not agree with germline; a read error may underlie this. V gene TRBV11-2 combines with J gene TRBJ2-5; tentatively, D is TRBD1 or TRBD2 (5 bases each). CDR1 SGHAT and CDR2 FQNNGV come from the germline V gene. The CDR3 sequence is 15 residues long. CDR3 DNA sequence: TGTGCCAGCAGCTTAGACCATCGGGACCAAGGGACCCAGTACTTC. It yields the protein CASSLDHRDQGTQYF. Complete variable domain (other parts from reference TRBV11-2 and TRBJ2-5): EAGVAQSPRYKIIEKRQSVAFWCNPISGHATLYWYQQILGQGPKLLIQFQNNGVVDDSQLPKDRFSAERLKGVDSTLKIQPAKLEDSAVYLCASSLDHRDQGTQYFGPGTRLLVL.

The chain carries TRBV3-1 and TRBJ1-1; 7 bases line up with TRBD1. The CDR3 covers 18 residues. The V gene end was trimmed by 0 bases and the J gene end by 9 bases; junction bases not matched to a gene: 19. In germline, CDR1 is LGHDT, CDR2 YNNKEL (reference sequence). The CDR3 loop is CASSQEGALYGQVGKAFF. In DNA, the CDR3 is TGTGCCAGCAGCCAAGAGGGGGCCCTGTATGGACAGGTTGGGAAAGCTTTCTTT. Together with reference TRBV3-1 and TRBJ1-1, the CDR3 gives the full variable domain: DTAVSQTPKYLVTQMGNDKSIKCEQNLGHDTMYWYKQDSKKFLKIMFSYNNKELIINETVPNRFSPKSPDKAHLNLHINSLELGDSAVYFCASSQEGALYGQVGKAFFGQGTRLTVV.

This clonotype was recorded at least ten times. This chain joins TRBV28 and TRBJ2-5, with 11 nucleotides matching TRBD1. V lost 1 base to trimming and J lost 4 bases; unmatched junction nucleotides: 2. CDR3 length: 15 residues. Germline CDR1 MDHEN, CDR2 SYDVKM. CDR3 region: CASSLSDRGRETQYF. The CDR3 DNA reads TGTGCCAGCAGTTTATCGGACAGGGGGCGAGAGACCCAGTACTTC.

This clonotype appeared many times. The V call is TRBV28, the J call TRBJ2-5; D is undetermined. Trimming stripped 6 bases from V and 2 bases from J, with 10 bases between. CDR3 length: 13 amino acids. The V gene's germline CDR1 is MDHEN and CDR2 SYDVKM. CDR3: CASSLPSQETQYF. CDR3 coding DNA: TGTGCCAGCAGCTTACCTTCGCAAGAGACCCAGTACTTC.

This clonotype appeared many times. The rearrangement links TRBV13 to TRBJ2-1; 13 bases line up with TRBD2. This CDR3 comprises 16 residues. Germline V gene lookup returns CDR1 PRHDT and CDR2 FYEKMQ (reference sequence). Losses at the gene ends were 5 bases for V and 4 bases for J; bases not matched to a gene: 5. The CDR3 bases are TGTGCCAGCAGCCCGCCGGGACTAGCGGGATACAATGAGCAGTTCTTC. As protein: CASSPPGLAGYNEQFF.

The table lists this clonotype with a few counts. The CDR3 nucleotides read TGTGCCAGCAGTTTGGATGGACTAGCGGGGATATTGGCAGATACGCAGTATTTT. Encoded protein: CASSLDGLAGILADTQYF. This chain connects TRBV12-3 or TRBV12-4 to TRBJ2-3; 12 positions agree with TRBD2. This CDR3 contains 18 residues. J lost 4 bases, V lost 3 bases, and 11 bases had no gene match.

This clonotype was detected only a few times. This chain links TRBV2 with TRBJ1-1, with a weak D call TRBD1 (5 bases). Germline V CDR1 and CDR2: SNHLY, FYNNEI. There are 14 residues in the CDR3. V lost 3 bases, J lost 1 base, and 9 bases lay in between. Written as DNA, the CDR3 is TGTGCCAGCAGTGAGAGACAGACGAACACTGAAGCTTTCTTT. Protein product: CASSERQTNTEAFF.

This clonotype was detected a few times. The gene calls are TRBV25-1 and TRBJ1-6; 9 bases are shared with TRBD1. With 6 bases clipped from V and 13 bases from J, the junction kept 7 bases outside the gene matches. Looked up from germline, CDR1 is MGHDK and CDR2 is SYGVNS. The CDR3 is 13 residues long. The CDR3 DNA reads as TGTGCCAGCAGCAGGGACAGGGCAGGGCCCCTCCACTTT. Protein sequence: CASSRDRAGPLHF.

This chain uses TRBV20-1 with TRBJ2-3, with D maybe TRBD2 (6 bases). Germline V gives CDR1 DFQATT, CDR2 SNEGSKA (reference sequence). The CDR3 sequence is 14 residues long. The V gene lost 5 bases and the J gene lost 0 bases, with 12 bases spanning the gap. CDR3 DNA: TGCAGTGCTGTTAAGGAGGGGAGCACAGATACGCAGTATTTT. It is translated as CSAVKEGSTDTQYF.